This TCR beta chain is from a study of shared clonotypes between healthy human individuals. The assay was carried out at the deep level. The authors loaded about 0.2 ug DNA, about 30,000 T cell genomes, into sorted-subset replicate PCRs. Assay used: immunoSEQ multiplex PCR; TCRdb lists only in-frame clones, some missing. Altogether about 2 million clones are present, roughly 95% being singletons, with the ten largest covering 0.13%. This CDR3 is built from 15 residues. Germline V gene data show CDR1 as SGHRS and CDR2 as YFSETQ. Trimming shortened V by 0 bases and J by 0 bases, and 7 bases separated the two germline ends. Healthy and HIV-negative, the adult donors had no recent acute infections or vaccinations. Study-wide findings and caveats: Sharing across a few donors was seen in 4% to 5.5% of naive CD4 clonotypes.

In regard to this clone: Antigen: not known. Distinct nucleotide sequences in the sample also encode this CDR3.

Material for sequencing was naive CD4+ T cells sorted from blood. Specified subset: CD45RA+ positively selected. This rearrangement joins TRBV5-1 to TRBJ2-1, with no clear D. The TCR was taken from a man aged 18-30 years in good health. For the CDR3, the DNA is TGCGCCAGCAGCTTGGTGTCATACTCCTACAATGAGCAGTTCTTC. Encoded protein: CASSLVSYSYNEQFF.